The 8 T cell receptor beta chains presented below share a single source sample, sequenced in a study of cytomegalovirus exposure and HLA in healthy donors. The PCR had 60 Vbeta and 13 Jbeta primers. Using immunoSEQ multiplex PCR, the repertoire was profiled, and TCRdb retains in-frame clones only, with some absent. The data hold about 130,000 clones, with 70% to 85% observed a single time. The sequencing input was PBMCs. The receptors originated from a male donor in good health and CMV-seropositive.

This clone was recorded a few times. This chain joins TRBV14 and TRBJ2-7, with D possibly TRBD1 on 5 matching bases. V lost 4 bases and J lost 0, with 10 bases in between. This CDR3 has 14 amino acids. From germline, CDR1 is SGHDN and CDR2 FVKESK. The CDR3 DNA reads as TGTGCCAGCAGCCCCCGACAGTACTCCTACGAGCAGTACTTC. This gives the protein CASSPRQYSYEQYF.

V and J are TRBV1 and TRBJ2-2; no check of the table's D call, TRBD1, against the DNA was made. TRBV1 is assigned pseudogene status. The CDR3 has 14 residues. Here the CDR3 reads CTSSQGQNTGELFF. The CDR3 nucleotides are TGCACCAGCAGCCAGGGACAGAACACCGGGGAGCTGTTTTTT.

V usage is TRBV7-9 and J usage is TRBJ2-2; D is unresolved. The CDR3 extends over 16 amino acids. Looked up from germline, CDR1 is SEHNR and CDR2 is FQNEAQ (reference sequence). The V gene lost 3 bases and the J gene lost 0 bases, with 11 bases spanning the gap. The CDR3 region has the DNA TGTGCCAGCAGCTTGCTGGGCAGACCGAACACCGGGGAGCTGTTTTTT. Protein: CASSLLGRPNTGELFF.

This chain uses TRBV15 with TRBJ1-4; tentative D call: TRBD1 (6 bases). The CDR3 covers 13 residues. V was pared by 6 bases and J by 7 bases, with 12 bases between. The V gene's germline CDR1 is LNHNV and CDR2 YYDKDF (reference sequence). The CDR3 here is CATRQGLAEKLFF. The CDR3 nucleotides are TGTGCCACCAGACAGGGTTTAGCTGAAAAACTGTTTTTT.

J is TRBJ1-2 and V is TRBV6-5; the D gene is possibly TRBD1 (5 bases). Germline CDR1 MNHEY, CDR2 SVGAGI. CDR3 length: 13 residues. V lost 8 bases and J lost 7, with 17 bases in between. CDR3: CASGQGEGAGYTF. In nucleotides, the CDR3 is TGTGCCAGCGGTCAGGGTGAAGGAGCTGGCTACACCTTC.

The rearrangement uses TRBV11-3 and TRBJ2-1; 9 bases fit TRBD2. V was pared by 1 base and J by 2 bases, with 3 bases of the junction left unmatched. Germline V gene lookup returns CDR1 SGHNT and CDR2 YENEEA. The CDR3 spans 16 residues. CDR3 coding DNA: TGTGCCAGCAGCTTAGCTGGCGGGAGGGCCTACAATGAGCAGTTCTTC. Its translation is CASSLAGGRAYNEQFF. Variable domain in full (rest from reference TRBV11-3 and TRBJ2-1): EAGVVQSPRYKIIEKKQPVAFWCNPISGHNTLYWYLQNLGQGPELLIRYENEEAVDDSQLPKDRFSAERLKGVDSTLKIQPAELGDSAVYLCASSLAGGRAYNEQFFGPGTRLTVL.

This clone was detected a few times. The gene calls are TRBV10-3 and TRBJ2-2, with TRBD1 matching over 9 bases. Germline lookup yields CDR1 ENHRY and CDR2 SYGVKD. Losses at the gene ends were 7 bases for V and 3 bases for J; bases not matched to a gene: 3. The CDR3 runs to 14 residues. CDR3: CAITGDRDTGELFF. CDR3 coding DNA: TGTGCCATCACCGGGGACAGGGACACCGGGGAGCTGTTTTTT.

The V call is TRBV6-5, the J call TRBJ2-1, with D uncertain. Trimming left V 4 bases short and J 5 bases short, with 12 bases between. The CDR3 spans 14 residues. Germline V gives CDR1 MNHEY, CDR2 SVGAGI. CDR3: CASSWSERHNEQFF. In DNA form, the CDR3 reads TGTGCCAGCAGTTGGTCCGAGCGTCACAATGAGCAGTTCTTC.